This T cell receptor (beta chain) emerged from a study of cytomegalovirus exposure and HLA in healthy donors. As for the study in general: It was reported in a later analysis that the same platform had been used for the 120 validation repertoires as for the 550 to 700 first-cohort repertoires. Study-wide findings and caveats: Researchers catalogued some 160 TCR beta chains as cytomegalovirus-associated. The finding came from a later analysis; first-cohort TCR clusters tended to co-occur in the 110 or so validation repertoires.

Details on this clone: What it binds is unknown.

Trimming took off 4 bases at V and 4 bases at J, with 22 bases between the two ends. Germline values: CDR1 SQVTM, CDR2 ANQGSEA. The CDR3 has 16 amino acids. The protocol was immunoSEQ multiplex PCR, while the TCRdb copy is restricted to in-frame clones and leaves out a portion. The sample lists tens of thousands of clones; 94% were seen once. The chain recombines TRBV29-1 with TRBJ2-5; perhaps TRBD2 as D (5 bases). The sequenced sample consisted of PBMCs. The sequence was obtained from a woman younger than 30 in good health and CMV-seronegative. CDR3 protein: CSVVASEEAIGETQYF. The CDR3 DNA follows: TGCAGCGTTGTAGCGTCGGAGGAGGCAATTGGAGAGACCCAGTACTTC.